The next 32 T cell receptor beta chains were all read from a single sample in a study of blood T cells in healthy people across ages. A second about 7 to 11 cycle PCR used barcoded and J-beta primers. TCRdb itself ran the 5' RACE reads through MiXCR, one entry per CDR3 protein. The data hold around 1.5 million distinct CDR3 sequences, with roughly 40% observed a single time. The sequenced material came from blood. These receptors all stem from a woman between 18 and 30 years old in good health.

This clonotype has more than one count but fewer than ten. Written as DNA, the CDR3 is TGTGCCAGCAGTGATTATGGACAGGGAGGGTTACCGGCTTTCTTT. Its protein product is CASSDYGQGGLPAFF. V is TRBV2 and J is TRBJ1-1, with 8 nucleotides matching TRBD1. CDR1 is SNHLY and CDR2 is FYNNEI in the germline V gene. The J segment lost 11 bases and the V segment lost 3 bases, leaving 14 bases of the junction unmatched. CDR3 length: 15 amino acids.

This clonotype was seen at least ten times. The V call is TRBV29-1, the J call TRBJ2-3; the D gene is possibly TRBD2 (5 bases). The CDR3 consists of 17 residues. Germline V CDR1 and CDR2: SQVTM, ANQGSEA. Trimming took 2 bases from V and 4 from J, leaving 22 bases between them. The CDR3 sequence: CSVETITPSRGPDTQYF. The CDR3 DNA reads TGCAGCGTTGAAACCATTACTCCGTCCAGAGGGCCAGATACGCAGTATTTT.

CDR3 in DNA: TGTGCCAGCAGTTTTAGGCGCCTCAGCTCCTACAATGAGCAGTTCTTC. It codes for CASSFRRLSSYNEQFF. The V call is TRBV12-3 or TRBV12-4, the J call TRBJ2-1, with D hard to call. The V end was cut by 3 bases, the J end by 0 bases, with 12 bases between. The length of the CDR3 is 16 residues.

The CDR3 sequence is CASSQDSRGQYF. The CDR3 coding sequence is TGCGCCAGCAGCCAAGATTCGCGGGGGCAGTACTTC. The V gene is TRBV4-1, the J gene TRBJ2-4; 7 bases fit TRBD2. The germline CDR1 and CDR2 sequences are MGHRA and YSYEKL. V lost 0 bases and J lost 13; bases outside the gene matches: 3. The CDR3 has 12 amino acids.

The chain joins TRBV13 to TRBJ2-1; D is unclear. There are 14 residues in the CDR3. V was clipped by 7 bases and J by 0 bases, with 10 bases between them. The germline V gene has CDR1 PRHDT and CDR2 FYEKMQ (reference sequence). CDR3 in DNA: TGTGCCAGCAAAGTGGGAAGCTCCTACAATGAGCAGTTCTTC. It is translated as CASKVGSSYNEQFF.

The V gene is TRBV3-1, the J gene TRBJ2-1, with 9 nucleotides matching TRBD1. After removal of 1 base from V and 1 base from J, the junction contained 2 bases not matched to a gene. The germline gives CDR1 LGHDT, CDR2 YNNKEL (reference sequence). The CDR3 has 16 residues. CDR3 sequence reads: CASSQATGGSYNEQFF. CDR3 nucleotides: TGTGCCAGCAGCCAAGCGACAGGGGGGTCCTACAATGAGCAGTTCTTC.

This chain connects TRBV20-1 to TRBJ1-5; 10 bases align to TRBD1. The germline CDR1 and CDR2 sequences are DFQATT and SNEGSKA (reference sequence). V lost 6 bases, J lost 5 bases, and 10 bases stayed unmatched. The CDR3 runs 15 residues. The CDR3 region has the DNA TGCAGTGCCTGGAGGACAGGGGGAGGGGATCAGCCCCAGCATTTT. Translated: CSAWRTGGGDQPQHF.

This chain connects TRBV6-1 to TRBJ1-4; 8 bases agree with TRBD1. With 7 bases clipped from V and 8 bases from J, the junction kept 9 bases outside the gene matches. Germline CDR1 reads MNHNS; CDR2 reads SASEGT. This CDR3 contains 14 residues. The CDR3 loop reads CASTSGTGLEKLFF. The CDR3 DNA is TGTGCCAGCACCTCCGGGACAGGCTTGGAAAAACTGTTTTTT.

The chain links TRBV21-1 to TRBJ2-7; the D call TRBD1 from the table was never checked on the DNA. TRBV21-1 is designated a pseudogene. This CDR3 contains 13 residues. DNA of the CDR3: TGTGCCAGCATCAAGGGGGCCAAGTACGAGCAGTACTTC. Encoded protein: CASIKGAKYEQYF.

This sequence joins TRBV10-3 and TRBJ2-5; TRBD2 matches 8 bases. TRBJ2-1 matches the DNA end more closely, so the J call is doubtful. There are 15 residues in the CDR3. Germline V gives CDR1 ENHRY, CDR2 SYGVKD. The CDR3 DNA sequence: TGTGCCATCAGTGAGTCCCTAGCGGGCCAAGAGACCCAGTTCTTC. Translation: CAISESLAGQETQFF.

Comment on this clonotype: Relative to the germline gene, one junction end is altered; a read error may explain this. The chain has TRBV5-6 and TRBJ2-7; possibly TRBD2 for D (5 bases). CDR1 is SGHDT and CDR2 is YYEEEE in the germline V gene. This CDR3 contains 14 residues. The CDR3 nucleotides read TGTGCCAGCGGCTTGGCCGGGGACTCCTACGAGCAGTACTTC. The encoded protein is CASGLAGDSYEQYF.

This clonotype was observed a few times. The chain employs TRBV28 and TRBJ2-7, with D tentatively TRBD2 (5 bases). Trimming stripped 3 bases from V and 2 bases from J, with 11 bases between. The CDR3 spans 14 residues. The germline V gene encodes CDR1 MDHEN and CDR2 SYDVKM. The CDR3 sequence is CASSLRVSPYEQYF. CDR3 coding DNA: TGTGCCAGCAGTTTGAGGGTATCCCCCTACGAGCAGTACTTC.

The chain links TRBV7-2 to TRBJ1-2, with 9 positions matching TRBD1. The CDR3 loop spans 13 amino acids. With 5 bases clipped from V and 8 bases from J, the junction kept 6 bases outside the gene matches. From germline, CDR1 is SGHTA and CDR2 FQGNSA. The CDR3: CASSVTGGGGYTF. Written as DNA, the CDR3 is TGTGCCAGCAGCGTGACAGGGGGAGGCGGCTACACCTTC.

V is TRBV2 and J is TRBJ2-7, with D perhaps assigned TRBD1 or TRBD2 (5 bases each). Germline V gene sequence: CDR1 SNHLY, CDR2 FYNNEI. The CDR3 consists of 17 residues. The germline V and J ends were trimmed by 2 bases and 2 bases, with 19 bases remaining between them. The CDR3 coding sequence is TGTGCCAGCAGTGAACGAACTGAGGGGCCTCGCCCCTACGAGCAGTACTTC. This encodes CASSERTEGPRPYEQYF.

This clonotype was seen only a few times. The chain recombines TRBV5-5 with TRBJ1-6; no reliable D call. In germline, CDR1 is SGHKS, CDR2 YYEKEE (reference sequence). Trimming cost V 2 bases and J 0 bases, with 9 bases left between them. This CDR3 has 16 residues. The CDR3 coding sequence is TGTGCCAGCAGCTTACACGAAAGCTCCTATAATTCACCCCTCCACTTT. Residues: CASSLHESSYNSPLHF.

Only a few counts were recorded for this clonotype. The rearrangement links TRBV2 to TRBJ2-1; TRBD2 aligns across 9 bases. The CDR3 loop spans 15 amino acids. Germline V CDR1 and CDR2: SNHLY, FYNNEI. The junction had 6 bases not matched to a gene; V was cut back by 6 bases and J by 3 bases. The CDR3 protein is CASSPSSGVYNEQFF. In DNA form, the CDR3 reads TGTGCCAGCAGCCCGTCTAGCGGGGTCTACAATGAGCAGTTCTTC.

The chain links TRBV4-2 to TRBJ1-5; 12 positions match TRBD1. Germline trimming cut 0 bases from V and 2 bases from J; bases unmatched to any gene: 5. The germline V gene has CDR1 LGHNA and CDR2 YNFKEQ. The CDR3 extends over 18 amino acids. CDR3 region: CASSQEGTGGVGNQPQHF. The CDR3, as DNA: TGTGCCAGCAGCCAAGAAGGGACAGGGGGCGTAGGCAATCAGCCCCAGCATTTT.

The chain has TRBV5-1 and TRBJ1-1; D is possibly TRBD1 (5 bases). V dropped 0 bases and J dropped 1 base, with 13 bases sitting between them. The length of the CDR3 is 16 residues. The germline V gene encodes CDR1 SGHRS and CDR2 YFSETQ. In DNA form, the CDR3 reads TGCGCCAGCAGCTTGGGCAGGGCAGAGAAGAACACTGAAGCTTTCTTT. Protein product: CASSLGRAEKNTEAFF.

This clonotype appeared a few times. J is TRBJ2-5 and V is TRBV29-1; D gene uncertain. This CDR3 contains 12 residues. Germline-derived CDR1 and CDR2 are SQVTM and ANQGSEA. Trimming removed 7 bases from V and 1 base from J, with 10 bases in between. The CDR3 sequence: CSGHSGQETQYF. DNA for the CDR3: TGCAGCGGTCACTCGGGCCAAGAGACCCAGTACTTC.

J is TRBJ1-2 and V is TRBV6-1, with a weak D call TRBD1 (6 bases). CDR1 MNHNS and CDR2 SASEGT come from the germline V gene. V was shortened by 7 bases and J by 4 bases, with 28 bases between the two germline ends. The CDR3 is made up of 18 amino acids. CDR3 coding DNA: TGTGCCAGCACCACCCAGCTTTTAACGAGGGGGGCCTCCTATGGCTACACCTTC. Its translation is CASTTQLLTRGASYGYTF.

This clonotype was seen a few times. V and J are TRBV28 and TRBJ1-6, with D perhaps TRBD1 (6 bases). The V gene's germline CDR1 is MDHEN and CDR2 SYDVKM. The CDR3 totals 14 residues. V dropped 8 bases and J dropped 7 bases, with 15 bases sitting between them. CDR3 residues: CASEEQGLNSPLHF. The CDR3 bases are TGTGCCAGCGAAGAGCAGGGGCTCAATTCACCCCTCCACTTT.

Written as DNA, the CDR3 is TGTGCCAGTAGTGACAGGGGGCTAGGCTACGAGCAGTACTTC. It codes for CASSDRGLGYEQYF. The chain couples TRBV19 to TRBJ2-7, with 10 bases matching TRBD1. Germline V gene lookup returns CDR1 LNHDA and CDR2 SQIVND (reference sequence). J was trimmed by 3 bases and V by 5 bases; bases with no gene match: 4. The CDR3 has 14 amino acids.

This clonotype was picked up a small number of times. The rearrangement links TRBV5-1 to TRBJ1-1; 8 bases line up with TRBD1. Germline V CDR1 and CDR2: SGHRS, YFSETQ. The trim removed 4 bases at V and 1 base at J, leaving 15 bases unmatched. The CDR3 contains 18 residues. CDR3 coding DNA: TGCGCCAGCAGCCGGACAGGGACAATACGGGGGACGAACACTGAAGCTTTCTTT. Its protein is CASSRTGTIRGTNTEAFF.

The gene calls are TRBV9 and TRBJ1-2; D uncertain. The CDR3 loop spans 15 amino acids. Trimming shortened V by 0 bases and J by 6 bases, and 15 bases separated the two germline ends. CDR1 is SGDLS, CDR2 YYNGEE, per germline. DNA of the CDR3: TGTGCCAGCAGCGTAGAGGGTACCACTTGGGATGGCTACACCTTC. Translation gives CASSVEGTTWDGYTF.

This clonotype was picked up a small number of times. CDR3 nucleotides: TGTGCCAGCAGCACTTCAGGGTTAACAGATACGCAGTATTTT. Encoded protein: CASSTSGLTDTQYF. The genes are TRBV14 and TRBJ2-3, with D possibly matching TRBD1 (5 bases). Germline V CDR1 and CDR2: SGHDN, FVKESK. The germline V and J ends were trimmed by 5 bases and 3 bases, with 12 bases remaining between them. This CDR3 is built from 14 residues.

This sequence joins TRBV25-1 and TRBJ2-3, with 7 bases aligning to TRBD1. The CDR3 sequence is 13 residues long. Germline V gene lookup returns CDR1 MGHDK and CDR2 SYGVNS. The V and J ends lost 11 bases and 2 bases, in that order; junction bases with no gene match: 7. The CDR3 nucleotides are TGTGCCTACCGGGACAGCTACACAGATACGCAGTATTTT. This translates into CAYRDSYTDTQYF. The full variable domain, with the rest looked up from reference TRBV25-1 and TRBJ2-3, is EADIYQTPRYLVIGTGKKITLECSQTMGHDKMYWYQQDPGMELHLIHYSYGVNSTEKGDLSSESTVSRIRTEHFPLTLESARPSHTSQYLCAYRDSYTDTQYFGPGTRLTVL.

V and J are TRBV6-6 and TRBJ1-2, with TRBD1 matching over 7 bases. This CDR3 is built from 16 residues. J was trimmed by 0 bases and V by 6 bases; bases with no gene match: 10. CDR1 is MNHNY and CDR2 is SVGAGI in the germline V gene (reference sequence). CDR3 bases: TGTGCCAGCAGCGACTCCCCAGGGGGAGCTAACTATGGCTACACCTTC. It yields the protein CASSDSPGGANYGYTF.

This clonotype was seen at least ten times. This rearrangement joins TRBV9 to TRBJ2-1; 7 bases line up with TRBD2. V lost 5 bases to trimming and J lost 2 bases; unmatched junction nucleotides: 7. CDR1 is SGDLS and CDR2 is YYNGEE in the germline V gene. The CDR3 runs 15 residues. CDR3 sequence reads: CASRSGGTTYNEQFF. In nucleotides, the CDR3 is TGTGCCAGCAGGTCTGGGGGGACTACCTACAATGAGCAGTTCTTC.

A word on this clonotype: A read error may produce the germline difference seen at one junction end. The chain joins TRBV10-2 to TRBJ2-3, with 7 bases identical to TRBD1. This CDR3 is 14 amino acids long. Looked up from germline, CDR1 is WSHSY and CDR2 is SAAADI. The DNA of the CDR3 is TGCGCCAGCAGCCCAGACCGGAGGACAGGTACGCAGTATTTT. This sequence encodes CASSPDRRTGTQYF.

This clonotype has a handful of counts. This sequence joins TRBV29-1 and TRBJ2-1, with D tentatively TRBD2 (6 bases). Germline V gene sequence: CDR1 SQVTM, CDR2 ANQGSEA. Trimming cost V 7 bases and J 8 bases, with 21 bases left between them. This CDR3 contains 14 residues. The CDR3 sequence is CSGAGGRPVDEQFF. As DNA, the CDR3 is TGCAGCGGGGCAGGTGGGAGGCCCGTGGATGAGCAGTTCTTC.

The chain has TRBV27 and TRBJ1-2, with 10 bases fitting TRBD1. CDR1 and CDR2 (germline): MNHEY, SMNVEV (reference sequence). The CDR3 is made up of 18 amino acids. Unmatched junction bases numbered 20, after V lost 5 bases and J lost 8 bases. The chain's CDR3 is CASSDRDRGSTATRGYTF. The CDR3 DNA reads TGTGCCAGCAGTGACCGGGACAGGGGATCAACCGCTACAAGGGGCTACACCTTC.

This clonotype was detected only a few times. The genes are TRBV5-1 and TRBJ1-3; D not resolved. From germline, CDR1 is SGHRS and CDR2 YFSETQ. The CDR3 totals 18 residues. Trimming left V 1 base short and J 0 bases short, with 17 bases between. The CDR3 DNA reads TGCGCCAGCAGCTTGCATACCCTGAGGGATGGCTCTGGAAACACCATATATTTT. It translates to CASSLHTLRDGSGNTIYF.